The 23 T cell receptor beta chains below come from one sample, sequenced in a study of blood T cell repertoires in COVID-19. TCRdb's table, derived via immunoSEQ multiplex PCR, lists solely in-frame clones and lacks some. In the table there are about 230,000 clones, 85% to 90% of which are singletons. What was sequenced was peripheral blood. These receptors were collected from a man in his fifties with COVID-19, enrolled during active disease.

DNA of the CDR3: TGTGCCAGCAGCCATGACACAGGACCCTACGAGCAGTACTTC. Protein product: CASSHDTGPYEQYF. The chain couples TRBV3-1 (or the pseudogene TRBV3-2) to TRBJ2-7, with D perhaps matching TRBD1 (5 bases). This CDR3 has 14 residues. The V gene lost 3 bases and the J gene lost 2 bases, with 11 bases spanning the gap. Germline loops: CDR1 LGHDT, CDR2 YNNKEL (reference sequence).

V and J are TRBV4-1 and TRBJ2-5, with 10 nucleotides matching TRBD2. Trimming cost V 4 bases and J 2 bases; bases outside gene matches: 4. The CDR3 is 15 amino acids. Germline V gene lookup returns CDR1 MGHRA and CDR2 YSYEKL. Here the CDR3 DNA reads TGCGCCAGCAGCCTATGGACTAGCGGACAAGAGACCCAGTACTTC. Translation: CASSLWTSGQETQYF.

The rearrangement uses TRBV6-1 and TRBJ1-1; tentative D call: TRBD1 (5 bases). Germline V gene data show CDR1 as MNHNS and CDR2 as SASEGT. This CDR3 has 18 residues. V shed 3 bases and J shed 0 bases, with 20 bases lying between them. In nucleotides, the CDR3 is TGTGCCAGCAGTGACTGGGGCGGCAGGGTGGGCTTGAACACTGAAGCTTTCTTT. Translation gives CASSDWGGRVGLNTEAFF.

The chain couples TRBV10-3 to TRBJ2-1; 8 bases are a match to TRBD1. The CDR3 is 15 residues long. Germline V gene sequence: CDR1 ENHRY, CDR2 SYGVKD. Trimming at V came to 10 bases and at J to 1 base, leaving 9 bases not matched to a gene. CDR3 loop: CATYDTGGSYNEQFF. The CDR3 DNA is TGTGCCACCTACGATACAGGGGGGTCCTACAATGAGCAGTTCTTC.

The chain has TRBV27 and TRBJ1-5; 7 positions agree with TRBD1. V shed 5 bases, J shed 2 bases, and the junction held 6 bases outside the gene matches. The germline V gene encodes CDR1 MNHEY and CDR2 SMNVEV (reference sequence). The CDR3 runs to 15 residues. CDR3 nucleotide sequence: TGTGCCAGCAGTCTCCAGGGGGTCGGCAATCAGCCCCAGCATTTT. Its protein is CASSLQGVGNQPQHF.

This chain's CDR3 is CASSLTNSNYGYTF. CDR3 coding DNA: TGTGCCAGCAGTTTAACGAACTCTAACTATGGCTACACCTTC. The genes are TRBV27 and TRBJ1-2; D is unresolved. There are 14 residues in the CDR3. The germline V and J ends were trimmed by 2 bases and 0 bases, with 7 bases remaining between them. The germline CDR1 and CDR2 sequences are MNHEY and SMNVEV (reference sequence).

This clone appeared once. The chain links TRBV2 to TRBJ2-5; a weak D match, TRBD1 (6 bases). The CDR3 runs 13 residues. V lost 6 bases and J 2 bases, leaving 10 bases between the germline ends. CDR1 and CDR2 from the germline V gene are SNHLY and FYNNEI. As DNA, the CDR3 is TGTGCCAGCAGAATAGGACAGCAAGAGACCCAGTACTTC. Its protein product is CASRIGQQETQYF.

The chain has TRBV28 and TRBJ1-4; possible D gene TRBD1, 6 bases. CDR1 is MDHEN, CDR2 SYDVKM, per germline. The CDR3 has 16 amino acids. Trimming stripped 4 bases from V and 3 bases from J, with 15 bases between. The CDR3 region is CASSSPHRAANEKLFF. DNA for the CDR3: TGTGCCAGCAGTTCCCCCCACAGGGCGGCTAATGAAAAACTGTTTTTT. Based on the CDR3 plus reference TRBV28 and TRBJ1-4, the full variable domain is DVKVTQSSRYLVKRTGEKVFLECVQDMDHENMFWYRQDPGLGLRLIYFSYDVKMKEKGDIPEGYSVSREKKERFSLILESASTNQTSMYLCASSSPHRAANEKLFFGSGTQLSVL.

The CDR3 sequence: CAWSRTGLDEQYF. The CDR3 coding sequence is TGTGCCTGGAGTCGGACAGGGTTGGACGAGCAGTACTTC. The chain couples TRBV30 to TRBJ2-7; the match to TRBD1 covers 8 bases. The V and J ends lost 2 bases and 5 bases, in that order; junction bases with no gene match: 5. The CDR3 loop spans 13 amino acids. From germline, CDR1 is GTSNPN and CDR2 SVGIG (reference sequence).

The chain recombines TRBV7-9 with TRBJ2-7; 8 positions agree with TRBD2. Germline V gene lookup returns CDR1 SEHNR and CDR2 FQNEAQ (reference sequence). J lost 5 bases, V lost 5 bases, and 8 bases had no gene match. The CDR3 runs to 14 residues. The CDR3: CASSLGTRGNEQYF. The CDR3 DNA reads TGTGCCAGCAGCCTCGGGACTAGGGGCAACGAGCAGTACTTC. Variable domain in full (rest from reference TRBV7-9 and TRBJ2-7): DTGVSQNPRHKITKRGQNVTFRCDPISEHNRLYWYRQTLGQGPEFLTYFQNEAQLEKSRLLSDRFSAERPKGSFSTLEIQRTEQGDSAMYLCASSLGTRGNEQYFGPGTRLTVT.

V gene TRBV5-5 combines with J gene TRBJ1-6; TRBD1 matches 7 bases. The CDR3 consists of 14 residues. Germline trimming cut 4 bases from V and 6 bases from J; bases unmatched to any gene: 4. Germline CDR1 is SGHKS and CDR2 is YYEKEE (reference sequence). In nucleotides, the CDR3 is TGTGCCAGCAGCAGCAGGGGGTCTAATTCACCCCTCCACTTT. This translates into CASSSRGSNSPLHF.

The chain employs TRBV5-1 and TRBJ1-2; D is unclear. Germline loops: CDR1 SGHRS, CDR2 YFSETQ. V shed 0 bases and J shed 4 bases, with 13 bases lying between them. This CDR3 has 15 amino acids. The CDR3 here is CASSLAASSGYGYTF. The CDR3 DNA reads TGCGCCAGCAGCTTGGCCGCGAGTAGCGGCTATGGCTACACCTTC. The full variable domain, in which reference TRBV5-1 and TRBJ1-2 provide the parts outside the CDR3, is KAGVTQTPRYLIKTRGQQVTLSCSPISGHRSVSWYQQTPGQGLQFLFEYFSETQRNKGNFPGRFSGRQFSNSRSEMNVSTLELGDSALYLCASSLAASSGYGYTFGSGTRLTVV.

J is TRBJ2-3 and V is TRBV18, with TRBD2 matching 8 bases. This CDR3 has 15 amino acids. Germline CDR1 reads KGHSH; CDR2 reads LQKENI. V lost 2 bases, J lost 6 bases, and 7 bases stayed unmatched. Here the CDR3 DNA reads TGTGCCAGCTCACCATACTCAGCGGGAGTGGATACGCAGTATTTT. Amino acid sequence: CASSPYSAGVDTQYF.

CDR3 sequence: CASSLEGSGSYEQYF. The CDR3 nucleotides are TGTGCCAGCAGCTTAGAAGGTAGCGGGAGCTACGAGCAGTACTTC. The genes are TRBV11-3 and TRBJ2-7; 9 bases align to TRBD2. The CDR3 extends over 15 amino acids. With V trimmed by 0 bases and J by 3 bases, 3 bases remained unmatched. Germline V CDR1 and CDR2: SGHNT, YENEEA. The entire variable domain, with the rest obtained from reference TRBV11-3 and TRBJ2-7, is as follows: EAGVVQSPRYKIIEKKQPVAFWCNPISGHNTLYWYLQNLGQGPELLIRYENEEAVDDSQLPKDRFSAERLKGVDSTLKIQPAELGDSAVYLCASSLEGSGSYEQYFGPGTRLTVT.

The J gene is TRBJ1-2, the V gene TRBV5-1; 10 bases line up with TRBD1. Germline CDR1 is SGHRS and CDR2 is YFSETQ. The CDR3 spans 17 residues. Germline trimming cut 0 bases from V and 0 bases from J; bases unmatched to any gene: 5. The DNA for the CDR3 is TGCGCCAGCAGCTTGGGTGGGACAGGGGCCTCTAACTATGGCTACACCTTC. Protein sequence: CASSLGGTGASNYGYTF.

The chain is built from TRBV21-1 and TRBJ2-3; the table's D gene call, TRBD1, was not cross checked with the DNA. TRBV21-1 is a pseudogene segment. The CDR3 spans 11 residues. The CDR3 is CATQQADTQYF. CDR3 in DNA: TGTGCCACTCAACAGGCAGATACGCAGTATTTT.

V is TRBV15 and J is TRBJ1-5; D perhaps matches TRBD1 (6 bases). The V and J ends lost 0 bases and 0 bases respectively, with 15 bases between them. Germline V gene sequence: CDR1 LNHNV, CDR2 YYDKDF (reference sequence). The CDR3 length is 18 residues. CDR3 amino acids: CATSRDEGTPYSNQPQHF. CDR3 in DNA: TGTGCCACCAGCAGAGATGAGGGGACACCATATAGCAATCAGCCCCAGCATTTT.

This sequence joins TRBV13 and TRBJ2-7, with TRBD1 matching over 9 bases. The CDR3 is 14 residues long. The J segment lost 1 base and the V segment lost 5 bases, leaving 3 bases of the junction unmatched. CDR1 and CDR2 (germline): PRHDT, FYEKMQ (reference sequence). Here the CDR3 DNA reads TGTGCCAGCAGCCCGGACAGGGGATCCTACGAGCAGTACTTC. Protein: CASSPDRGSYEQYF.

The rearrangement links TRBV4-3 to TRBJ2-3; tentative D call: TRBD1 (6 bases). Germline values: CDR1 LGHNA, CDR2 YSLEER. The CDR3 is 13 amino acids. With 1 base removed from V and 8 bases from J, the gap between germline ends came to 10 bases. Here the CDR3 DNA reads TGCGCCAGCAGCCAAGGACAGGCGACTACGCAGTATTTT. Encoded protein: CASSQGQATTQYF.

The chain is built from TRBV2 and TRBJ2-5; no firm D call. Trimming cost V 5 bases and J 5 bases, with 18 bases left between them. The germline V gene has CDR1 SNHLY and CDR2 FYNNEI. The CDR3 consists of 15 residues. CDR3 in amino acids: CASSSAAHTGETQYF. The CDR3 coding sequence is TGTGCCAGCAGTTCCGCGGCCCACACCGGGGAGACCCAGTACTTC.

V is TRBV19 and J is TRBJ2-5; no reliable D call. Deletions cut 3 bases from V and 2 bases from J, with 10 bases between. This CDR3 region has 14 residues. The germline V gene encodes CDR1 LNHDA and CDR2 SQIVND (reference sequence). The CDR3 here is CASSMWQTQETQYF. Here the CDR3 DNA reads TGTGCCAGTAGTATGTGGCAGACTCAAGAGACCCAGTACTTC.

This clone was observed at least ten times. This chain connects TRBV5-1 to TRBJ2-1, with TRBD2 matching 12 bases. The CDR3 runs 20 residues. After removal of 4 bases from V and 6 bases from J, the junction contained 20 bases not matched to a gene. Germline CDR1 SGHRS, CDR2 YFSETQ. CDR3 DNA sequence: TGCGCCAGCAGCCCGGGACTAGCGGGTTCCTCCCCCATTACCCGCAATGAGCAGTTCTTC. As protein: CASSPGLAGSSPITRNEQFF.

Concerning this clone: This same CDR3 is encoded by further DNA sequences in the sample. This chain connects TRBV9 to TRBJ2-7; unclear D gene. V was cut by 0 bases and J by 0 bases, with 7 bases left in between. The CDR3 length is 14 residues. Per germline, CDR1 SGDLS and CDR2 YYNGEE. The CDR3 spells CASSVGSGSYEQYF. The CDR3 nucleotides read TGTGCCAGCAGCGTAGGTTCAGGCTCCTACGAGCAGTACTTC.